The rows below give T cell receptor beta chains drawn from one sample of a study of cytomegalovirus exposure and HLA in healthy donors. Profiling relied on immunoSEQ multiplex PCR, and the TCRdb table lists in-frame clones only, not all of them. The table includes roughly 250,000 clones, 70% to 90% detected once. Sequencing was performed on PBMCs. The receptor set was obtained from a woman in her forties in good health and CMV-seropositive. The CDR3 runs from the conserved cysteine through the conserved F or W. Fields, in order: J gene, D gene, V gene, clone size, CDR3 DNA, CDR3 protein. D genes are given only for firm matches. Part of the rows lack a size; the others show once, few, many or a class for expanded clones.

TRBJ2-2	TRBD2	TRBV10-2	.	TGCGCCAGCAGTGAGTCGGGTAGCGGGGTCGGCACCGGGGAGCTGTTTTTT	CASSESGSGVGTGELFF
TRBJ1-5	.	TRBV7-9	.	TGTGCCAGCAGCCAACACGGGAACGGGCAGCCCCAGCATTTT	CASSQHGNGQPQHF
TRBJ2-1	TRBD2	TRBV27	once	TGTGCCAGCAGCGCCTCAAGGACTAGCCACAATGAGCAGTTCTTC	CASSASRTSHNEQFF
TRBJ1-5	.	TRBV6-1	.	TGTGCCAGCAGTGAAGGGGGACTCTTCAATCAGCCCCAGCATTTT	CASSEGGLFNQPQHF
TRBJ2-3	.	TRBV5-8	.	TGTGCCAGCAGCCCCCCGGCTGTCCCCCGGAGAGATACGCAGTATTTT	CASSPPAVPRRDTQYF
TRBJ2-7	TRBD2	TRBV28	.	TGTGCCAGTAGGACTAGCGGACCCCTCGAGCAGTACTTC	CASRTSGPLEQYF
TRBJ2-1	.	TRBV6-1	.	TGTGCCAGCAGCTTAATGGACAGATCCAATGAGCAGTTCTTC	CASSLMDRSNEQFF
TRBJ1-4	.	TRBV19	.	TGTGCCAGTAGTAACAGGGATTTCTCCGAAAAACTGTTTTTT	CASSNRDFSEKLFF
TRBJ2-3	.	TRBV28	.	TGTGCCAGCAGCCAGGCAGATACGCAGTATTTT	CASSQADTQYF
TRBJ1-6	TRBD1	TRBV15	.	TGTGCCACCAGCACCACAGGGGGACCTTATAATTCACCCCTCCACTTT	CATSTTGGPYNSPLHF
TRBJ2-6	.	TRBV10-2	.	TGCGCCAGCAACAGGGAGGGGAACGTCCTGACTTTC	CASNREGNVLTF
TRBJ2-6	.	TRBV10-3	.	TGTGCCATCAGTATCCCCTTTGAGGGCTCTGGGGCCAACGTCCTGACTTTC	CAISIPFEGSGANVLTF
TRBJ1-1	TRBD1	TRBV6-5	.	TGTGCCAGCAGACGGACAGGACTCCTCACTGAAGCTTTCTTT	CASRRTGLLTEAFF
TRBJ1-1	.	TRBV27	.	TGTGCCAGCAGTTTGAGGGGGGGGGCAGGGGCTTTGAACACTGAAGCTTTCTTT	CASSLRGGAGALNTEAFF
TRBJ2-1	.	TRBV7-8	.	TGTGCCAGCAGCTTAGGGGAAGGGGCAAGGAGCTCCTACAATGAGCAGTTCTTC	CASSLGEGARSSYNEQFF
TRBJ2-1	TRBD2	TRBV15	once	TGTGCCACCAGCAGATCCTCTAGCGGGAGGGGAGAAAATGAGCAGTTCTTC	CATSRSSSGRGENEQFF
TRBJ2-7	.	TRBV11-3	.	TGTGCCGAGATGGCAGGGGCATACGAGCAGTACTTC	CAEMAGAYEQYF
TRBJ2-7	.	TRBV5-6	.	TGTGCCAGCAGCTTGGGGTGGGGCAGGAATTTGGTGAGAGGCGACGAGCAGTACTTC	CASSLGWGRNLVRGDEQYF
TRBJ2-2	.	TRBV28	.	TGTGCCAGCAGTTTAAGTAGCCCCGGGGAGCTGTTTTTT	CASSLSSPGELFF
TRBJ2-5	TRBD2	TRBV9	.	TGTGCCAGCAGCGTCGGGGGGAGGGAGTACCAAGAGACCCAGTACTTC	CASSVGGREYQETQYF
TRBJ1-6	TRBD1	TRBV27	.	TGTGCCAGCAGTGACAGGGGACCCTATAATTCACCCCTCCACTTT	CASSDRGPYNSPLHF
TRBJ1-2	TRBD1	TRBV27	.	TGTGCCAGCAGTGAGTTTGGACAGGCGAATGGCTACACCTTC	CASSEFGQANGYTF
TRBJ2-5	.	TRBV4-1	.	TGCGCCAGCAGCCAGAGGGACCAAGAGACCCAGTACTTC	CASSQRDQETQYF
TRBJ2-5	.	TRBV27	.	TGTGCCAGCAGTTTAAGCACTTGGGAGACCCAGTACTTC	CASSLSTWETQYF
TRBJ1-6	.	TRBV7-6	.	TGTGCCAGCAGCTTAGGGCAGGGTATTAATTCACCCCTCCACTTT	CASSLGQGINSPLHF
TRBJ2-7	.	TRBV28	.	TGTGCCAGCAGTCCTCCGGGACTCTCCTACGAGCAGTACTTC	CASSPPGLSYEQYF
TRBJ2-2	TRBD2	TRBV28	.	TGTGCCAGCAGTCACGGGGGGGGCTTCACCGGGGAGCTGTTTTTT	CASSHGGGFTGELFF
TRBJ2-5	.	TRBV15	.	TGTGCCACCAGCAGACCCGGGATCGCGGAGACCCAGTACTTC	CATSRPGIAETQYF
TRBJ1-5	TRBD1	TRBV9	.	TGTGCCAGCAGCTCATGGGACAGGCAGAATCAGCCCCAGCATTTT	CASSSWDRQNQPQHF
TRBJ2-2	TRBD2	TRBV10-3	once	TGTGCCATCAGTGAGTCGACTAGCGGGAGAGGGAACACCGGGGAGCTGTTTTTT	CAISESTSGRGNTGELFF
TRBJ1-2	TRBD1	TRBV2	.	TGTGCCAGCAGTTCGCAGGGGGCGGCGGGCTACACCTTC	CASSSQGAAGYTF
TRBJ2-3	.	TRBV19	.	TGTGCCAGTAGGACGGAGCGCCCATATACGCAGTATTTT	CASRTERPYTQYF
TRBJ2-4	.	TRBV9	.	TGTGCCAGCAGCGTAGATCCGGACTTTACCCCTACCAAAAACATTCAGTACTTC	CASSVDPDFTPTKNIQYF
TRBJ1-1	.	TRBV29-1	.	TGCAGCGTTTCCTCGGGGGTGGGCACTGAAGCTTTCTTT	CSVSSGVGTEAFF
TRBJ2-5	.	TRBV28	.	TGTGCCAGCAGTTTATTGTTCCAGGACAGTCCTCAAGAGACCCAGTACTTC	CASSLLFQDSPQETQYF
TRBJ1-2	TRBD1	TRBV7-2	.	TGTGCCAGCAGCCCCCAGACAGGGACTGTCTACGGCTACACCTTC	CASSPQTGTVYGYTF
TRBJ2-7	.	TRBV7-9	.	TGTGCCAGCAGCTTAGACGGACACTACGAGCAGTACTTC	CASSLDGHYEQYF
TRBJ2-1	.	TRBV6-5	.	TGTGCCAGCAGAGAACCCAGGACAGATGAGCAGTTCTTC	CASREPRTDEQFF
TRBJ2-7	TRBD2	TRBV7-6	.	TGTGCCAGCAGCTCCCCGGCGGGAGTCGGCTACGAGCAGTACTTC	CASSSPAGVGYEQYF
TRBJ1-2	.	TRBV6-5	.	TGTGCCAGCAGTTATTATAAGGGAGATGGCTACACCTTC	CASSYYKGDGYTF
TRBJ2-3	TRBD2	TRBV5-1	.	TGCGCCAGCAAAACGGGGCTAGCGGGAGCCACAGATACGCAGTATTTT	CASKTGLAGATDTQYF
TRBJ2-7	TRBD2	TRBV5-1	.	TGCGCCAGCAGCCCCACCGGGTCTAGCGGGAGGAACGAGCAGTACTTC	CASSPTGSSGRNEQYF
TRBJ1-4	TRBD1	TRBV9	.	TGTGCCAGCAGCAGACAGGGGGGTCGGGAAAAACTGTTTTTT	CASSRQGGREKLFF
TRBJ1-6	.	TRBV7-8	.	TGTGCCAGCAGCCCGTATAATTCACCCCTCCACTTT	CASSPYNSPLHF
TRBJ2-4	.	TRBV5-4	.	TGTGCCAGCAGCTTGCCGGGACATGGGGACAAAAACATTCAGTACTTC	CASSLPGHGDKNIQYF
TRBJ1-5	TRBD1	TRBV19	.	TGTGCCAGTAGTATATCAGGGGGTAACCAGCCCCAGCATTTT	CASSISGGNQPQHF
TRBJ1-3	.	TRBV30	.	TGTGCCTGGAGTGGGTATTGGACAGAACTAAACACCATATATTTT	CAWSGYWTELNTIYF
TRBJ1-1	.	TRBV27	.	TGTGCCAGCAGTTCAGACTTCCAGGGGTACACTGAAGCTTTCTTT	CASSSDFQGYTEAFF
TRBJ2-2	.	TRBV27	.	TGTGCCAGCAGTTTACCGGGGTCTCGAGGCACCGGGGAGCTGTTTTTT	CASSLPGSRGTGELFF
TRBJ1-3	TRBD1	TRBV9	.	TGTGCCAGCAGCCCGTCCATCACAGGGGCCTCTGGAAACACCATATATTTT	CASSPSITGASGNTIYF
TRBJ2-1	TRBD2	TRBV5-1	.	TGCGCCAGCAGCTCACTGACTAGCGGGAGGGTCTCCTACAATGAGCAGTTCTTC	CASSSLTSGRVSYNEQFF
TRBJ1-5	TRBD1	TRBV6-6	.	TGTGCCAGCAGGAGCTCTCAGGGGGTTAGCAATCAGCCCCAGCATTTT	CASRSSQGVSNQPQHF
TRBJ1-5	.	TRBV7-9	.	TGTGCCAGCAGCCCACAGGGAGTGGGCCAGCCCCAGCATTTT	CASSPQGVGQPQHF
TRBJ1-2	.	TRBV28	few	TGTGCCAGCAGTTCGACAGAGGAAAACTATGGCTACACCTTC	CASSSTEENYGYTF
TRBJ2-7	.	TRBV19	.	TGTGCCACCGGGGCCCGGGACAACACCTACGAGCAGTACTTC	CATGARDNTYEQYF